Listed below are T cell receptor beta chains from one sample, sequenced in a study of vaccination effects on CD4 cells after COVID-19. The assay was immunoSEQ multiplex PCR, and TCRdb's table has in-frame clones only and misses some. The table lists roughly 41,000 clones, about 60% of them singletons. Their antigen targets remain unknown. Sequencing was performed on CD4+ T cells from PBMCs cultured with HCoV-OC43 spike peptides, taken before COVID-19 vaccination. These receptors all come from a human donor who received a COVID-19 vaccine. Each CDR3 is given with its conserved first and last residue. D genes are given only for firm matches. Not all rows give a size; the values are once, few, many and, for expanded clones, a class.

cdr3_length clone_size j_call d_call v_call cdr3_nt cdr3_aa
12 NA TRBJ1-2 NA TRBV5-6 TGTGCCAGCAGCCCGCCGGTTGGTGGCTACACCTTC CASSPPVGGYTF
15 NA TRBJ1-4 NA TRBV9 TGTGCCAGCAGCGGTTGGTCCGGGGGCGGTGAAAAACTGTTTTTT CASSGWSGGGEKLFF
18 few TRBJ2-7 TRBD1 TRBV6-1 TGTGCCAGCAGTGAATCTCTCCAGGGACAGGTTCGAGTCTACGAGCAGTACTTC CASSESLQGQVRVYEQYF
12 once TRBJ1-1 TRBD1 TRBV3-1/TRBV3-2 TGTGCCAGCAGCCTAAGGACAGGAGAAGCTTTCTTT CASSLRTGEAFF
16 few TRBJ2-1 TRBD2 TRBV14 TGTGCCAGCAGCCTCAGGGGTGAGGGACTAGTGCGTGAGCAGTTCTTC CASSLRGEGLVREQFF
14 few TRBJ2-5 TRBD1 TRBV15 TGTGCCACCAGCAGGGACAGGGGGCAAGAGACCCAGTACTTC CATSRDRGQETQYF
17 NA TRBJ2-6 NA TRBV11-3 TGTGCCAGCAGCCCCTCGCGCGTGTCCTCTGGGGCCAACGTCCTGACTTTC CASSPSRVSSGANVLTF
12 NA TRBJ2-1 NA TRBV27 TGTGCCAGCAGTTTACAGCGCGGTGAGCAGTTCTTC CASSLQRGEQFF
15 NA TRBJ2-6 NA TRBV2 TGTGCCAGCGGTAGCCCAAGGGCGGGGGCCAACGTCCTGACTTTC CASGSPRAGANVLTF
14 NA TRBJ2-3 NA TRBV5-1 TGCGCCAGCAGCTTGACCCAGGGGACAGATACGCAGTATTTT CASSLTQGTDTQYF
14 NA TRBJ2-7 TRBD2 TRBV2 TGTGCCAGCAGCGGGACGGGGGGGAATTGGAGGCAGTACTTC CASSGTGGNWRQYF
17 few TRBJ1-6 NA TRBV7-6 TGTGCCAGCAGCTTACTAACAATTCGGGGGGAGAATTCACCCCTCCACTTT CASSLLTIRGENSPLHF
17 NA TRBJ1-1 TRBD1 TRBV4-1 TGCGCCAGCAGCCATAGACAGGGTGGGGTTGATGGCACTGAAGCTTTCTTT CASSHRQGGVDGTEAFF
16 NA TRBJ2-3 TRBD2 TRBV11-3 TGTGCCAGCAGCACCCGTAGCGGGGACGGTCGAGATACGCAGTATTTT CASSTRSGDGRDTQYF
12 few TRBJ1-5 NA TRBV3-1/TRBV3-2 TGTGCCAGCGGAACTAGCAATCAGCCCCAGCATTTT CASGTSNQPQHF
14 NA TRBJ1-1 NA TRBV5-5 TGTGCCAGCAGCTTGGAGGTCGCTAACAGGTGGGCTTTCTTT CASSLEVANRWAFF
11 few TRBJ2-1 NA TRBV2 TGTGCCAGCAGCCTAGAGAATGAGCAGTTCTTC CASSLENEQFF
18 NA TRBJ2-3 NA TRBV5-1 TGCGCCAGCACCCGTGCACCATCAACTGGGACCAACTACGATACGCAGTATTTT CASTRAPSTGTNYDTQYF
16 NA TRBJ2-7 TRBD1 TRBV10-2 TGCGCCAGCAGTGATTCCGGGACAGTGAGCTCCTACGAGCAGTACTTC CASSDSGTVSSYEQYF
15 NA TRBJ2-7 TRBD1 TRBV9 TGTGCCAGCAGCGTAAAGCCGGGACAGCACTACGAGCAGTACTTC CASSVKPGQHYEQYF
16 NA TRBJ2-5 TRBD2 TRBV4-2 TGTGCCAGCAGCCAAGACATAGCGGGAGGGCCTACGTCCCAGTACTTC CASSQDIAGGPTSQYF
13 NA TRBJ1-1 NA TRBV5-4 TGTGCCAGCAGCCAAGACGAGAACACTGAAGCTTTCTTT CASSQDENTEAFF
16 few TRBJ1-3 TRBD1 TRBV5-6 TGTGCCAGCAGCTTGAGGACAGGGGTAACTGGAAACACCATATATTTT CASSLRTGVTGNTIYF
15 many TRBJ1-2 TRBD1 TRBV2 TGTGCCAGCAGTGAAGTTCAGACAGGGGGAGGAGGCTACACCTTC CASSEVQTGGGGYTF
13 few TRBJ1-1 NA TRBV25-1 TGTGCCAGCAGTACGTCCCCACAGGGCAAAGCTTTCTTT CASSTSPQGKAFF
15 NA TRBJ2-5 TRBD2 TRBV11-2 TGTGCCAGCAGCTTAGGGGGGGGATCGAGGGAGACCCAGTACTTC CASSLGGGSRETQYF
14 NA TRBJ1-4 NA TRBV3-1/TRBV3-2 TGTGCCAGCAGCCAAGCGGGGGCCGGGGAAAAACTGTTTTTT CASSQAGAGEKLFF
16 NA TRBJ1-6 TRBD1 TRBV11-3 TGTGCCAGCAGCGTCCGGGACAGGGGATTTCCGGCACCCCTCCACTTT CASSVRDRGFPAPLHF
13 few TRBJ1-2 NA TRBV7-2 TGTGCCAGCAGCTTAGGGCAGACCTATGGCTACACCTTC CASSLGQTYGYTF
15 NA TRBJ1-2 NA TRBV6-2/TRBV6-3 TGTGCCAGCAGTTACGAGTCAGGGTATGGCTATGGCTACACCTTC CASSYESGYGYGYTF
14 NA TRBJ2-5 NA TRBV2 TGTGCCAGCAGTCCACTAGTCGTCCAGGAGACCCAGTACTTC CASSPLVVQETQYF
15 NA TRBJ2-3 TRBD2 TRBV5-1 TGCGCCAGCAGCGTTAGCGGGGTACGGACAGATACGCAGTATTTT CASSVSGVRTDTQYF
11 once TRBJ2-7 NA TRBV30 TGTGCCTGGAGTCCGGGGCACGAGCAGTACTTC CAWSPGHEQYF
14 NA TRBJ2-5 NA TRBV3-1/TRBV3-2 TGTGCCAGCAGCCAAGGGTACAGACAAGAGACCCAGTACTTC CASSQGYRQETQYF
15 NA TRBJ2-1 NA TRBV14 TGTGCCAGCAGACTGACGAGGGGGGAGTCTGGTGAGCAGTTCTTC CASRLTRGESGEQFF
15 NA TRBJ2-3 TRBD2 TRBV30 TGTGCCTGGACGGTACGACTAGCGGGCACAGATACGCAGTATTTT CAWTVRLAGTDTQYF
15 NA TRBJ2-3 TRBD2 TRBV9 TGTGCCAGCAGCTCCGCCGGGACTAGCGGTGATACGCAGTATTTT CASSSAGTSGDTQYF
15 few TRBJ2-1 NA TRBV7-7 TGTGCCAGCAGGTCGCGGAGCGAGGGGTACAATGAGCAGTTCTTC CASRSRSEGYNEQFF
14 once TRBJ2-1 NA TRBV5-8 TGTGCCAGCAGCTTGTGGGGGGTTGACAATGAGCAGTTCTTC CASSLWGVDNEQFF
15 NA TRBJ2-1 TRBD1 TRBV9 TGTGCCAGCAGCGTGGGACAGGGAATGTACAATGAGCAGTTCTTC CASSVGQGMYNEQFF
13 few TRBJ2-1 NA TRBV7-8 TGTGCCAGCAGCTTAGAGGAACGCCGGAGCAAGTTCTTC CASSLEERRSKFF
15 NA TRBJ2-5 NA TRBV7-8 TGTGCCAGCAGCTTAGGAACGGGAGTGGGAGAGACCCAGTACTTC CASSLGTGVGETQYF
15 NA TRBJ1-1 NA TRBV28 TGTGCCAGCAGTTTACGGTCAGGGTTCATCGCTGAAGCTTTCTTT CASSLRSGFIAEAFF
17 few TRBJ1-5 TRBD1 TRBV7-2 TGTGCCAGCAGCTTAGTGTCAGGGGGCCAAAGCAATCAGCCCCAGCATTTT CASSLVSGGQSNQPQHF
15 NA TRBJ1-1 TRBD1 TRBV18 TGTGCCAGCTCACCTATGGGACAGTGGAACACTGAAGCTTTCTTT CASSPMGQWNTEAFF
13 medium-sized TRBJ2-1 NA TRBV12-3/TRBV12-4 TGTGCCAGCAGGTTAAGGTTCCACAATGAGCAGTTCTTC CASRLRFHNEQFF
15 NA TRBJ1-6 NA TRBV7-9 TGTGCCAGCAGCTCAGGAGGACGGAATAATTCACCCCTCCACTTT CASSSGGRNNSPLHF
15 NA TRBJ2-7 TRBD1 TRBV7-9 TGTGCCAGCAGCTCACAGGGGACAGTTGCCTACGAGCAGTACTTC CASSSQGTVAYEQYF
13 NA TRBJ2-1 NA TRBV12-3/TRBV12-4 TGTGCCAGCAAACCCTCTGAGGCGAGTGAGCAGTTCTTC CASKPSEASEQFF
13 NA TRBJ1-2 NA TRBV5-4 TGTGCCAGCAGCTCCCTAGGCATCTATGGCTACACCTTC CASSSLGIYGYTF
16 NA TRBJ2-7 NA TRBV27 TGTGCCAGCAGTTTATCGATGCGGCGGCTCTCCTACGAGCAGTACTTC CASSLSMRRLSYEQYF
17 NA TRBJ2-6 TRBD1 TRBV29-1 TGCAGCGTGGCGGTTCGCAGGGGGCCTCCTGGGGCCAACGTCCTGACTTTC CSVAVRRGPPGANVLTF
13 once TRBJ2-2 NA TRBV12-3/TRBV12-4 TGTGCATCGCAGTGGGCAGGTACCGGGGAGCTGTTTTTT CASQWAGTGELFF
13 NA TRBJ1-6 NA TRBV25-1 TGTGCCAGCAGGCAGAGCCTTAATTCACCCCTCCACTTT CASRQSLNSPLHF
15 NA TRBJ2-7 TRBD1 TRBV7-9 TGTGCCAGCAGCCGATCGGGACAGGGTTCCTACGAGCAGTACTTC CASSRSGQGSYEQYF
11 once TRBJ2-2 NA TRBV28 TGTGCCAGCGGACACACCGGGGAGCTGTTTTTT CASGHTGELFF
16 NA TRBJ1-3 NA TRBV7-8 TGTGCCAGCAGCTTAGGGACGGCCCTGACTGGAAACACCATATATTTT CASSLGTALTGNTIYF